The 9 T cell receptor beta chains presented below share a single source sample, sequenced in a study of beta chain features in type 1 diabetes. Reverse transcription of all isolated RNA meant that expressed TCRB transcripts were sequenced. Assay: immunoSEQ multiplex PCR; the TCRdb copy retains only in-frame clones and omits some. This table has about 150,000 clones, about 9.4% appearing once. The sequenced sample was naive CD4+ T cells from blood. The receptor source for this set is a man younger than 30 in good health.

This clone has only a few counts. V usage is TRBV15 and J usage is TRBJ1-2; D is undetermined. This CDR3 spans 14 amino acids. V lost 0 bases and J lost 4, with 9 bases in between. Germline assignment: CDR1 LNHNV and CDR2 YYDKDF (reference sequence). CDR3 in DNA: TGTGCCACCAGCAGAGATCCAGGTCCCTATGGCTACACCTTC. This sequence encodes CATSRDPGPYGYTF.

Only a few counts were recorded for this clone. The chain has TRBV6-5 and TRBJ2-3; 10 bases fit TRBD1. The trim removed 6 bases at V and 6 bases at J, leaving 3 bases unmatched. Germline V CDR1 and CDR2: MNHEY, SVGAGI. The CDR3 loop spans 13 amino acids. CDR3 sequence (DNA): TGTGCCAGCAGGGACAGGGGGTTGGATACGCAGTATTTT. This encodes CASRDRGLDTQYF.

The V call is TRBV19, the J call TRBJ2-5; no clear D gene. The CDR3 is made up of 13 amino acids. The germline V and J ends were trimmed by 6 bases and 1 base, with 9 bases remaining between them. CDR1 is LNHDA and CDR2 is SQIVND in the germline V gene (reference sequence). The CDR3 reads CASSLGRQETQYF. The CDR3 DNA reads as TGTGCCAGTAGCCTAGGCCGCCAAGAGACCCAGTACTTC.

This clone has more than one count but fewer than ten. The rearrangement joins TRBV6-5 to TRBJ1-2; 8 bases map to TRBD1. The CDR3 is 14 amino acids. The junction had 8 bases not matched to a gene; V was cut back by 4 bases and J by 7 bases. CDR1 and CDR2 from the germline V gene are MNHEY and SVGAGI. The CDR3 region is CASSSSDRGLGYTF. The CDR3 DNA reads TGTGCCAGCAGTTCCTCCGACAGGGGACTTGGCTACACCTTC.

In its sample, this clone was seen many times. This chain uses TRBV30 with TRBJ2-2; a possible D gene is TRBD2 (6 bases). With 0 bases removed from V and 1 base from J, the gap between germline ends came to 9 bases. CDR1 and CDR2 from the germline V gene are GTSNPN and SVGIG (reference sequence). This CDR3 region has 15 residues. In DNA form, the CDR3 reads TGTGCCTGGAGTGTTGGAGGGAGGAACACCGGGGAGCTGTTTTTT. Protein product: CAWSVGGRNTGELFF.

This chain connects TRBV30 to TRBJ1-2, with 7 bases matching TRBD1. The CDR3 is 15 residues long. The trim removed 0 bases at V and 0 bases at J, leaving 4 bases unmatched. Looked up from germline, CDR1 is GTSNPN and CDR2 is SVGIG (reference sequence). CDR3 residues: CAWSVPQGANYGYTF. CDR3 sequence (DNA): TGTGCCTGGAGTGTACCGCAGGGGGCTAACTATGGCTACACCTTC.

This clone showed up just a few times. This sequence joins TRBV7-6 and TRBJ2-7; 7 positions match TRBD1. CDR1 is SGHVS and CDR2 is FNYEAQ in the germline V gene. The V segment lost 4 bases and the J segment 2 bases; nucleotides outside the gene matches: 8. This CDR3 is built from 15 residues. CDR3 loop: CASSSGQSRAYEQYF. CDR3 coding DNA: TGTGCCAGCAGCTCGGGACAGTCAAGAGCCTACGAGCAGTACTTC.

This clone was seen a handful of times. The rearrangement joins TRBV15 to TRBJ1-4, with D uncertain. The ends were cut back, 2 bases at V and 3 bases at J, with 10 bases in the middle. The CDR3 length is 15 residues. The germline gives CDR1 LNHNV, CDR2 YYDKDF (reference sequence). The CDR3 DNA reads as TGTGCCACCAGCAGAACGAGGGCCTCTAATGAAAAACTGTTTTTT. Translation gives CATSRTRASNEKLFF.

This clone was counted only a few times. The J gene is TRBJ2-1, the V gene TRBV18, with a possible D match to TRBD1 (6 bases). CDR1 and CDR2 (germline): KGHSH, LQKENI. The CDR3 contains 15 residues. The ends were cut back, 3 bases at V and 6 bases at J, with 15 bases in the middle. CDR3 sequence: CASSPRDISFNEQFF. CDR3 sequence (DNA): TGTGCCAGCTCACCCCGGGACATCTCTTTCAATGAGCAGTTCTTC.